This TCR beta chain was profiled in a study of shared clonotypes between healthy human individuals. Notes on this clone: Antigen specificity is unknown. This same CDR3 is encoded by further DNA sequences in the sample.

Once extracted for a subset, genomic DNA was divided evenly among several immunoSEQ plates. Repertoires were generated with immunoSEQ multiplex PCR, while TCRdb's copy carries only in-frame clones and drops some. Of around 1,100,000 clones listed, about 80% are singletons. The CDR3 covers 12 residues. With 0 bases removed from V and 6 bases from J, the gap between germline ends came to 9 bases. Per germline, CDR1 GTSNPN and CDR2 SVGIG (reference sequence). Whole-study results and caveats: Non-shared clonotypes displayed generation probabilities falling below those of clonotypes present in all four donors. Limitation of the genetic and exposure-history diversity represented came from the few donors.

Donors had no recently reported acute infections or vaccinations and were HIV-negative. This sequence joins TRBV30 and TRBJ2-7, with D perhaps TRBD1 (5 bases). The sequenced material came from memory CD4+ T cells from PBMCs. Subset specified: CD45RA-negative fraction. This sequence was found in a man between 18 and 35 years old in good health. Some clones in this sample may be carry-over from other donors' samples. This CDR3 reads CAWSVGEGEQYF. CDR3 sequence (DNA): TGTGCCTGGAGTGTAGGGGAAGGCGAGCAGTACTTC.